This T cell receptor beta chain was documented in a study of T cells in Graves' hyperthyroidism and ophthalmopathy. For the study at large: Peripheral blood was obtained at initial diagnosis, preceding any treatment.

Germline CDR1 reads SGHRS; CDR2 reads YFSETQ. Trimming stripped 1 base from V and 1 base from J, with 12 bases between. This CDR3 comprises 16 residues. This clonotype was detected a few times. The CDR3 regions of TCR beta were amplified from RNA transcripts. First-round RT-PCR targeting the TCR CDR3 was performed with the HTBI primer set. A single record per CDR3 protein comes from TCRdb applying MiXCR to the multiplex PCR reads. The sample lists approximately 630,000 distinct CDR3 sequences; about 16% were seen once. Sample: blood. This clonotype was sampled from a woman aged 25 to 45 with Graves' hyperthyroidism. This chain connects TRBV5-1 to TRBJ1-5, with D maybe TRBD1 (6 bases). CDR3 residues: CASSLLPGASNQPQHF. CDR3 DNA: TGCGCCAGCAGCTTGTTACCAGGGGCAAGCAATCAGCCCCAGCATTTT.